Below, 29 T cell receptor beta chains from the same sample are listed, as sequenced in a study of monozygotic twins with inflammatory bowel disease (dated by TCRdb to about 2019). The protocol used for the library was 5' RACE. Reads for this sample came from an Illumina HiSeq 2500. After reprocessing by TCRdb, each CDR3 protein sequence is one entry, and no DNA is given. The table for this sample lists approximately 400,000 distinct CDR3 sequences. Roughly 2.5% of the sample belongs to the ten largest clones. The sequenced sample consisted of blood. The receptors derive from a human donor with ulcerative colitis or Crohn's disease, or a healthy co-twin of an affected twin (not recorded which).

The V call is TRBV6-1, the J call TRBJ2-1. This CDR3 region has 13 residues. In germline, CDR1 is MNHNS, CDR2 SASEGT. The CDR3 spells CASNGMSYGEQFF.

The CDR3 reads CASSRDGGGANVLTF. The chain employs TRBV5-1 and TRBJ2-6; TCRdb calls TRBD1, which cannot be checked without DNA. In germline, CDR1 is SGHRS, CDR2 YFSETQ. The CDR3 consists of 15 residues.

J is TRBJ2-5 and V is TRBV4-1; TCRdb names TRBD1, which stays unverified in the absence of DNA. Germline values: CDR1 MGHRA, CDR2 YSYEKL. CDR3 size: 15 residues. The CDR3 reads CASSQTPRAQETQYF.

The CDR3 region is CASRGRWGGNTIYF. The J gene is TRBJ1-3, the V gene TRBV12-3 or TRBV12-4; the D call from TCRdb, TRBD1, cannot be confirmed without DNA. The CDR3 extends over 14 amino acids.

J is TRBJ2-1 and V is TRBV7-3; the TCRdb D gene call, TRBD2, has no DNA to confirm it. CDR3 length: 15 amino acids. Germline CDR1 is SGHTA and CDR2 is FQGTGA. CDR3 region: CASSQGGLAGNEQFF.

This chain connects TRBV6-1 to TRBJ1-6; no DNA is available, so the TRBD1 call from TCRdb remains unchecked. The CDR3 has 14 residues. CDR1 and CDR2 (germline): MNHNS, SASEGT. The CDR3 protein is CASSEGQGYSPLHF.

V usage is TRBV6-2 or TRBV6-3 and J usage is TRBJ2-2; TCRdb selects TRBD2, and the lack of DNA leaves this call unchecked. Germline V lookup: CDR1 MNHEY, CDR2 SVGEGT. The CDR3 is 15 residues long. CDR3 region: CASSYREGWTGELFF.

The chain uses TRBV9 and TRBJ1-5; the TCRdb D gene call, TRBD1, has no DNA to confirm it. The CDR3 loop spans 22 amino acids. Germline loops: CDR1 SGDLS, CDR2 YYNGEE. CDR3 sequence: CASSAPGRPGQGRFESNQPQHF.

The chain recombines TRBV30 with TRBJ2-1; TCRdb designates TRBD2, a call that cannot be tested without DNA. The CDR3 sequence is 14 residues long. Germline assignment: CDR1 GTSNPN and CDR2 SVGIG (reference sequence). The CDR3 here is CAWSAPGGGNEQFF.

V and J are TRBV5-4 and TRBJ1-2; checking the TCRdb D call of TRBD1 is not possible without DNA. The germline gives CDR1 SGHNT, CDR2 YYREEE (reference sequence). The CDR3 loop spans 14 amino acids. CDR3 sequence: CASSFPDRTYGYTF.

The rearrangement joins TRBV5-1 to TRBJ2-3; TCRdb gives TRBD1 as the D gene, but with no DNA this cannot be confirmed. This CDR3 has 13 amino acids. Per germline, CDR1 SGHRS and CDR2 YFSETQ. CDR3 residues: CASSWNTGDTQYF.

The chain combines TRBV28 with TRBJ2-2; as DNA is missing, the TRBD2 call by TCRdb cannot be tested. Germline CDR1 reads MDHEN; CDR2 reads SYDVKM. The CDR3 runs 19 residues. The CDR3 sequence: CASSSPATSGRARGGELFF.

The chain has TRBV3-1 and TRBJ1-6; TCRdb indicates TRBD1, and absent DNA this call remains unverified. Germline lookup yields CDR1 LGHDT and CDR2 YNNKEL (reference sequence). The CDR3 runs 17 residues. The CDR3 protein is CASSQDPGAEDNSPLHF.

This sequence joins TRBV5-1 and TRBJ2-1; lacking DNA, the TRBD2 call made by TCRdb goes unchecked. The CDR3 spans 15 residues. Germline CDR1 SGHRS, CDR2 YFSETQ. CDR3 in amino acids: CASSLADRAGDEQFF.

The genes are TRBV20-1 and TRBJ2-7; TCRdb designates TRBD2, a call that cannot be tested without DNA. Germline V gives CDR1 DFQATT, CDR2 SNEGSKA (reference sequence). The CDR3 contains 16 residues. The CDR3 here is CSAGDRDSGLSYEQYF.

The V call is TRBV20-1, the J call TRBJ2-7; TCRdb picks TRBD1, but there is no DNA to check that call. CDR1 is DFQATT and CDR2 is SNEGSKA in the germline V gene (reference sequence). The CDR3 consists of 15 residues. Here the CDR3 reads CSAYPRTGRFYEQYF.

The genes are TRBV5-1 and TRBJ2-7; TCRdb's D gene call, TRBD1, goes unchecked for lack of DNA. The germline V gene has CDR1 SGHRS and CDR2 YFSETQ. The CDR3 spans 14 residues. CDR3: CASSFGTGVYEQYF.

The chain uses TRBV6-1 and TRBJ2-1; the D call from TCRdb, TRBD2, cannot be confirmed without DNA. The germline V gene encodes CDR1 MNHNS and CDR2 SASEGT. The CDR3 runs 17 residues. The CDR3 here is CASSPNRLARPYNEQFF.

V gene TRBV18 combines with J gene TRBJ2-5. CDR3 length: 16 amino acids. Germline V gene data show CDR1 as KGHSH and CDR2 as LQKENI. CDR3 sequence reads: CASSPFARSNRPVQYF.

V is TRBV30 and J is TRBJ2-5; TCRdb's assignment of TRBD1 cannot be checked, as there is no DNA. This CDR3 comprises 13 residues. Germline V CDR1 and CDR2: GTSNPN, SVGIG (reference sequence). CDR3: CAWRTTGTETQYF.

This rearrangement joins TRBV3-1 to TRBJ2-7; as DNA is missing, the TRBD1 call by TCRdb cannot be tested. The CDR3 sequence is 13 residues long. The germline V gene encodes CDR1 LGHDT and CDR2 YNNKEL (reference sequence). CDR3 loop: CASRSPFSYEQYF.

V is TRBV15 and J is TRBJ2-1; with no DNA, the TCRdb D assignment of TRBD2 cannot be verified. CDR3 length: 16 residues. The germline gives CDR1 LNHNV, CDR2 YYDKDF (reference sequence). The CDR3 sequence: CATSRDWDPPQDEQFF.

V and J are TRBV5-1 and TRBJ2-6; there is no DNA to check the TCRdb D call of TRBD1. CDR3 length: 16 residues. Germline V gene lookup returns CDR1 SGHRS and CDR2 YFSETQ. The CDR3 sequence: CASSLVGTTGANVLTF.

The chain joins TRBV20-1 to TRBJ2-4; lacking DNA, the TRBD2 call made by TCRdb goes unchecked. There are 18 residues in the CDR3. Germline values: CDR1 DFQATT, CDR2 SNEGSKA (reference sequence). The CDR3 here is CSARDREGVGGAQNIQYF.

This chain joins TRBV27 and TRBJ1-2; the TCRdb D gene call, TRBD1, has no DNA to confirm it. CDR1 is MNHEY and CDR2 is SMNVEV in the germline V gene (reference sequence). The CDR3 covers 14 residues. The CDR3 reads CASSLKGGAYGYTF.

The chain joins TRBV7-6 to TRBJ2-7. Germline V lookup: CDR1 SGHVS, CDR2 FNYEAQ. The CDR3 has 14 residues. This CDR3 is CASSSDRTSYEQYF.

This sequence joins TRBV12-3 or TRBV12-4 and TRBJ2-3. The CDR3 has 13 residues. CDR3 residues: CASSLNGQNTQYF.

The genes are TRBV2 and TRBJ1-5; TCRdb outputs TRBD1, but without DNA this stays unchecked. Germline V gene data show CDR1 as SNHLY and CDR2 as FYNNEI. The CDR3 is 14 amino acids. The CDR3 loop reads CASSETAGWSPQHF.

The rearrangement joins TRBV29-1 to TRBJ1-2. The CDR3 sequence is 11 residues long. Germline V CDR1 and CDR2: SQVTM, ANQGSEA. The CDR3 reads CSVENRHGYTF.